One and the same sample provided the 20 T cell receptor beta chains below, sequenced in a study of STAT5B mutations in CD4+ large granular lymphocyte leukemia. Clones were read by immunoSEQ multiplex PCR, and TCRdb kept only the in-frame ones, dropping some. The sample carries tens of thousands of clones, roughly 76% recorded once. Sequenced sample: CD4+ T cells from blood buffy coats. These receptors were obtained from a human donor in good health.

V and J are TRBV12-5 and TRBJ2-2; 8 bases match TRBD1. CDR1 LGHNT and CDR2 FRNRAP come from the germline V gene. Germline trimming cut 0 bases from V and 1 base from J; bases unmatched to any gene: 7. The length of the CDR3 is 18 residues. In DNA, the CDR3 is TGTGCTAGTGGTTTGGTTCTCTCGGGGACAGGGAACACCGGGGAGCTGTTTTTT. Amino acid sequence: CASGLVLSGTGNTGELFF.

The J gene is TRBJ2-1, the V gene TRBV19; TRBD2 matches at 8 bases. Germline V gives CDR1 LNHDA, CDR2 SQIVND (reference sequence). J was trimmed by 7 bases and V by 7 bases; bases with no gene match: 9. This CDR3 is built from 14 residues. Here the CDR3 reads CASKDVAGRNEQFF. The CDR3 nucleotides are TGTGCCAGTAAGGACGTAGCGGGAAGGAATGAGCAGTTCTTC. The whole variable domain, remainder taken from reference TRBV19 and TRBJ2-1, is DGGITQSPKYLFRKEGQNVTLSCEQNLNHDAMYWYRQDPGQGLRLIYYSQIVNDFQKGDIAEGYSVSREKKESFPLTVTSAQKNPTAFYLCASKDVAGRNEQFFGPGTRLTVL.

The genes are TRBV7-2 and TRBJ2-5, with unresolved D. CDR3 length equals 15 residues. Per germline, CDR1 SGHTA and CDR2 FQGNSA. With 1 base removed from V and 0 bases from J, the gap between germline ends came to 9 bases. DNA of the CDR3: TGTGCCAGCAGCTTAGTCCTTGGGAACCAAGAGACCCAGTACTTC. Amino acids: CASSLVLGNQETQYF.

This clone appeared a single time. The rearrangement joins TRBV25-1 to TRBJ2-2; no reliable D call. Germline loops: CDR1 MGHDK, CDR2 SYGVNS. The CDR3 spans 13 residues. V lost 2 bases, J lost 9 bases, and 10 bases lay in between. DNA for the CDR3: TGTGCCAGCAGTGAAGGTTCTGTGCGGGAGCTGTTTTTT. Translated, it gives CASSEGSVRELFF.

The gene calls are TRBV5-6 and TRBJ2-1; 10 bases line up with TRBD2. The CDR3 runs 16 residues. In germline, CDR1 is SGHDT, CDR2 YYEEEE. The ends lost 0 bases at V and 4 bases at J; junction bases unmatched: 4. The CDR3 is CASSLGGGLAYNEQFF. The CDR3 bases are TGTGCCAGCAGCTTGGGGGGGGGACTAGCGTACAATGAGCAGTTCTTC.

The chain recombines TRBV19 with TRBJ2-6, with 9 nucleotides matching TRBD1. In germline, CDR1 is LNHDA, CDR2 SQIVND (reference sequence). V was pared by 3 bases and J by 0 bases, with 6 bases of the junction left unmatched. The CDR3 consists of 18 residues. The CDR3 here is CASSIQQGAPSGANVLTF. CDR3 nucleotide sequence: TGTGCCAGTAGTATCCAACAGGGGGCCCCCTCTGGGGCCAACGTCCTGACTTTC. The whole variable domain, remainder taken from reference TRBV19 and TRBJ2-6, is DGGITQSPKYLFRKEGQNVTLSCEQNLNHDAMYWYRQDPGQGLRLIYYSQIVNDFQKGDIAEGYSVSREKKESFPLTVTSAQKNPTAFYLCASSIQQGAPSGANVLTFGAGSRLTVL.

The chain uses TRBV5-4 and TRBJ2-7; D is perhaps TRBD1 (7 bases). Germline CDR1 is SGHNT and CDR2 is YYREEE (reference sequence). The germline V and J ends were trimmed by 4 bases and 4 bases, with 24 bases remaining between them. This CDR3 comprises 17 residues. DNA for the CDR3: TGTGCCAGCAGCCAGGGGGGCACAGCATCGCGGGCATACGAGCAGTACTTC. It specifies CASSQGGTASRAYEQYF.

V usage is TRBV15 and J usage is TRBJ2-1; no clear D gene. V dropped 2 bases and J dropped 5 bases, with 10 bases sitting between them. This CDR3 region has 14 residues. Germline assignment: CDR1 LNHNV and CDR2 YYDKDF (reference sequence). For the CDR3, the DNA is TGTGCCACCAGCAGATCGGGTACAAACAATGAGCAGTTCTTC. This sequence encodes CATSRSGTNNEQFF.

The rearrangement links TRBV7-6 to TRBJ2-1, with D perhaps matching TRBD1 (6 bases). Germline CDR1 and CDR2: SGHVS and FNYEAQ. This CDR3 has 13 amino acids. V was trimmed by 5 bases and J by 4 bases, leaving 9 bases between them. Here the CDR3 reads CASSKDSYNEQFF. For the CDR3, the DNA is TGTGCCAGCAGCAAGGACAGTTACAATGAGCAGTTCTTC.

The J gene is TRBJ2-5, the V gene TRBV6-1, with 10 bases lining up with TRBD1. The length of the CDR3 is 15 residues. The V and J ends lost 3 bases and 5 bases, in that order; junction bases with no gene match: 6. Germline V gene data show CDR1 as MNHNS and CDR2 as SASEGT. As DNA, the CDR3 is TGTGCCAGCAGTGAGGGGACAGGGGTTACGGAGACCCAGTACTTC. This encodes CASSEGTGVTETQYF.

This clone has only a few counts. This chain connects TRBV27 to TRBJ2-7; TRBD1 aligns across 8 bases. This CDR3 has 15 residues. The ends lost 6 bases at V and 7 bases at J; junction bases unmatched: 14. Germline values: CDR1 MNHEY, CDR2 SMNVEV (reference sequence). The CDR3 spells CASSKWGQALREQYF. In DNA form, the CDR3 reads TGTGCCAGCAGCAAGTGGGGACAGGCCCTTAGGGAGCAGTACTTC.

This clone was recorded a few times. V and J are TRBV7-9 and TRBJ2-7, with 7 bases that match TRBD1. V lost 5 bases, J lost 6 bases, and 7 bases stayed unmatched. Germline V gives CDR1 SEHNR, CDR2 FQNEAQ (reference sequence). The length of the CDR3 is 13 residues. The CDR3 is CASSDDRVSEQYF. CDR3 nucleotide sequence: TGTGCCAGCAGCGACGACAGGGTGAGCGAGCAGTACTTC.

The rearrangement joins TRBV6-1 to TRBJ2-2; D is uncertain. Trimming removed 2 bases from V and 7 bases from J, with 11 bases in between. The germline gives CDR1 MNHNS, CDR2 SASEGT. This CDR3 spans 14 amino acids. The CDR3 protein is CASSELAPVGELFF. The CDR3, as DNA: TGTGCCAGCAGTGAATTGGCCCCTGTCGGGGAGCTGTTTTTT.

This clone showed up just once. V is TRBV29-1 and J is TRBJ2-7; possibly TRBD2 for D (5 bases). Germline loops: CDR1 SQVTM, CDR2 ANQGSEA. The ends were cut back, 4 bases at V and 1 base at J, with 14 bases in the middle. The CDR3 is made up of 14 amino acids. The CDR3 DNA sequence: TGCAGCGTTGTCATAGGCCGGGGATCCTACGAGCAGTACTTC. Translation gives CSVVIGRGSYEQYF.

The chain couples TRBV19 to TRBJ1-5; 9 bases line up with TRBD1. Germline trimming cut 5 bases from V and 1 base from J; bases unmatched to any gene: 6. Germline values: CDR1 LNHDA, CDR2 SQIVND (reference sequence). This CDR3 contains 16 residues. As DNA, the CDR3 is TGTGCCAGTAGTTGGGACAGGGTAGGAAGCAATCAGCCCCAGCATTTT. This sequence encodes CASSWDRVGSNQPQHF.

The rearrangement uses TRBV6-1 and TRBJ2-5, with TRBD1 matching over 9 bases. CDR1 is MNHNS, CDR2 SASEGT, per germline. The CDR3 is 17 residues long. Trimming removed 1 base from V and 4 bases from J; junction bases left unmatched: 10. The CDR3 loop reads CASSEDRGRFLPETQYF. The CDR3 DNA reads TGTGCCAGCAGTGAAGACAGGGGGCGGTTTTTACCAGAGACCCAGTACTTC.

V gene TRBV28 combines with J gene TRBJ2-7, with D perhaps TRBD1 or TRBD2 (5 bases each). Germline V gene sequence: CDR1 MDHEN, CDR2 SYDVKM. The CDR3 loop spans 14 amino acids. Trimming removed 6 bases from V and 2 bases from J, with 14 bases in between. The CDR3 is CASSLGTATYEQYF. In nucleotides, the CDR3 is TGTGCCAGCAGCCTCGGGACGGCCACCTACGAGCAGTACTTC.

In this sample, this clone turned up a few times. CDR3 amino acids: CASSPRLGSGANVLTF. The CDR3 nucleotides read TGTGCCAGCTCACCACGGCTGGGGTCTGGGGCCAACGTCCTGACTTTC. The V call is TRBV18, the J call TRBJ2-6, with unresolved D. Germline CDR1 reads KGHSH; CDR2 reads LQKENI. The V end lost 1 base, the J end lost 1 base, and 8 bases lay between the germline ends. The CDR3 extends over 16 amino acids.

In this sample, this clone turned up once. The CDR3 nucleotides are TGTGCAAGTCGCTCGCACAGACTTATGAGGGTGGGGGCTAGCGATAATGAGCAGTTCTTC. Its protein is CASRSHRLMRVGASDNEQFF. The rearrangement uses TRBV12-2 and TRBJ2-1. TRBV12-2 is termed a pseudogene. This CDR3 has 20 residues.

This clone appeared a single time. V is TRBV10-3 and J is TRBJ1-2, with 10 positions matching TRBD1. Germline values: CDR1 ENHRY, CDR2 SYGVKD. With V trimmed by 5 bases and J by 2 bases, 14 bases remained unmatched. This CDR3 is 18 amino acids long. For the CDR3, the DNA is TGTGCCATCAGTTCCCTGCCAGGAGGACAGGGGGGGAACTATGGCTACACCTTC. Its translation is CAISSLPGGQGGNYGYTF.